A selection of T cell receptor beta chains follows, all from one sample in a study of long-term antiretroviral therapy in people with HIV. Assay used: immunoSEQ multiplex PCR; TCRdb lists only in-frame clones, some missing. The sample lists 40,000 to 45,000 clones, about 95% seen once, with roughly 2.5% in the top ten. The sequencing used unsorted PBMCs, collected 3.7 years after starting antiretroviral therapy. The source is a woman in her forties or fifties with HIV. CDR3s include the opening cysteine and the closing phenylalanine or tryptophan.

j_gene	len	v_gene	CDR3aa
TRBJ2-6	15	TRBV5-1	CASSPGGEGANVLTF
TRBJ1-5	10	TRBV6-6	CAGGAQPQHF
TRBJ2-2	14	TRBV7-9	CASSLVMNTGELFF
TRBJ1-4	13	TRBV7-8	CASSQFRDTELFF
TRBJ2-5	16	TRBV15	CATSLVAGGQQETQYF
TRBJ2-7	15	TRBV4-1	CASSQGSQGGYEQYF
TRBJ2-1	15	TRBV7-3	CASSPSGGAYNEQFF
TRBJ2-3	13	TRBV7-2	CASSWTGFDTQYF
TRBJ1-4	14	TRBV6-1	CASSPGRTNEKLFF
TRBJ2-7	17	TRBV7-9	CASSTTSGTGHSYEQYF
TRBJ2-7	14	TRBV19	CASSTRDSRYEQYF
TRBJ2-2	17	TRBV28	CASTRTSGGAGTGELFF
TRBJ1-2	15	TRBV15	CATSRATGGYDGYTF
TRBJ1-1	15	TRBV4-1	CASSPDDRWNTEAFF